Following are 10 T cell receptor beta chains from one sample sequenced in a study of CD8+ T cells in alopecia areata. RNA, once extracted, was reverse transcribed into cDNA for use as the sequencing template. This table comes from immunoSEQ multiplex PCR, and its TCRdb copy is limited to in-frame clones, with some not included. The table lists hundreds of thousands of clones, 50% to 65% of them singletons. Sample: CD4+ T cells sorted from blood, taken at week 0. Receptors were obtained from a human donor with alopecia areata.

The chain has TRBV5-1 and TRBJ2-6, with 9 bases fitting TRBD1. Looked up from germline, CDR1 is SGHRS and CDR2 is YFSETQ. This CDR3 region has 17 residues. With 5 bases clipped from V and 1 base from J, the junction kept 7 bases outside the gene matches. CDR3 sequence (DNA): TGCGCCAGCAGTTCCGGACAGGGGCTGTCTGGGGCCAACGTCCTGACTTTC. Amino acids: CASSSGQGLSGANVLTF.

The V call is TRBV30, the J call TRBJ2-1; TRBD2 matches at 7 bases. Germline-derived CDR1 and CDR2 are GTSNPN and SVGIG (reference sequence). Trimming took 5 bases from V and 6 from J; bases not matched to a gene: 7. This CDR3 is built from 13 residues. The CDR3 sequence: CAWRDYGINEQFF. In DNA, the CDR3 is TGTGCCTGGCGGGACTATGGCATCAATGAGCAGTTCTTC.

V usage is TRBV9 and J usage is TRBJ1-4, with D possibly being TRBD1 (6 bases). Germline V gene lookup returns CDR1 SGDLS and CDR2 YYNGEE. The length of the CDR3 is 16 residues. V was pared by 0 bases and J by 2 bases, with 11 bases between. This CDR3 is CASSVDPGATNEKLFF. The DNA of the CDR3 is TGTGCCAGCAGCGTAGATCCAGGGGCGACTAATGAAAAACTGTTTTTT.

This clone has only a few counts. The V and J genes are TRBV6-6 and TRBJ2-7; D perhaps matches TRBD1 (6 bases). V was trimmed by 6 bases and J by 2 bases, leaving 14 bases between them. CDR3 length equals 14 residues. In germline, CDR1 is MNHNY, CDR2 SVGAGI (reference sequence). The CDR3 region is CASSSGAPPYEQYF. The CDR3 region has the DNA TGTGCCAGCAGCTCAGGGGCCCCACCCTACGAGCAGTACTTC.

The gene calls are TRBV30 and TRBJ1-5; D call uncertain. CDR1 GTSNPN and CDR2 SVGIG come from the germline V gene (reference sequence). Trimming took off 1 base at V and 7 bases at J, with 8 bases between the two ends. CDR3 size: 12 residues. This chain's CDR3 is CAWSGPGQPQHF. CDR3 nucleotide sequence: TGTGCCTGGAGTGGCCCCGGGCAGCCCCAGCATTTT.

Written as DNA, the CDR3 is TGTGCCAGCAGTTACGAGGGGGTTGGGGCCAACGTCCTGACTTTC. As protein: CASSYEGVGANVLTF. This chain joins TRBV6-5 and TRBJ2-6; D might be TRBD1 (6 bases). V was shortened by 2 bases and J by 3 bases, with 8 bases between the two germline ends. CDR1 is MNHEY, CDR2 SVGAGI, per germline. The CDR3 is 15 residues long.

Here the CDR3 reads CASRAQGEENSPLHF. The CDR3 DNA follows: TGTGCCAGCAGGGCACAGGGGGAGGAGAATTCACCCCTCCACTTT. V usage is TRBV27 and J usage is TRBJ1-6, with TRBD1 matching over 8 bases. With 6 bases clipped from V and 7 bases from J, the junction kept 8 bases outside the gene matches. The CDR3 runs 15 residues. The germline gives CDR1 MNHEY, CDR2 SMNVEV (reference sequence).

The chain combines TRBV7-6 with TRBJ2-7; 7 nucleotides line up with TRBD2. Germline assignment: CDR1 SGHVS and CDR2 FNYEAQ. The V and J ends lost 8 bases and 5 bases, in that order; junction bases with no gene match: 9. The CDR3 has 13 amino acids. The chain's CDR3 is CASSGRESNEQYF. The CDR3 DNA reads as TGTGCCAGCTCGGGGAGGGAAAGTAACGAGCAGTACTTC.

This chain connects TRBV30 to TRBJ2-6; D might be TRBD1 (5 bases). The CDR3 extends over 15 amino acids. The germline CDR1 and CDR2 sequences are GTSNPN and SVGIG (reference sequence). Trimming pared 5 bases from V and 4 bases from J, leaving 15 bases between. CDR3 coding DNA: TGTGCCTGGGGTAGACAGTCTGTGGGGGCCAACGTCCTGACTTTC. Translation gives CAWGRQSVGANVLTF.

The chain joins TRBV6-1 to TRBJ2-3; 9 nucleotides match TRBD2. J was trimmed by 6 bases and V by 8 bases; bases with no gene match: 6. The CDR3 sequence is 13 residues long. Germline V lookup: CDR1 MNHNS, CDR2 SASEGT. Written as DNA, the CDR3 is TGTGCCAGCGATGCGGGGGGGCCGGATACGCAGTATTTT. Encoded protein: CASDAGGPDTQYF.